The entry below describes one T cell receptor beta chain. What it binds is unknown. Libraries were prepared by immunoSEQ multiplex PCR; TCRdb keeps only in-frame clonotypes and omits some of them. The table records hundreds of thousands of clones, roughly 88% of them present only once. These data are taken from a study of cytomegalovirus exposure and HLA in healthy donors. Findings and limits, study-wide: It was 150 to 200 TCR beta chains that were listed as cytomegalovirus-associated. The majority of TCR sequences were rare, yet some public TCRs appeared in many donors. In vitro data verified three CMV-associated chains as specific for CMV antigens.

This CDR3 comprises 13 residues. Germline V gene sequence: CDR1 MDHEN, CDR2 SYDVKM. Trimming cost V 6 bases and J 2 bases, with 10 bases left between them. This sequence originates from a woman aged 25 to 39 in good health and CMV-seronegative. V gene TRBV28 combines with J gene TRBJ1-2; D gene ambiguous. Sequenced sample: PBMCs. CDR3: CASRKGTNYGYTF. In DNA form, the CDR3 reads TGTGCCAGCAGGAAGGGAACAAACTATGGCTACACCTTC.